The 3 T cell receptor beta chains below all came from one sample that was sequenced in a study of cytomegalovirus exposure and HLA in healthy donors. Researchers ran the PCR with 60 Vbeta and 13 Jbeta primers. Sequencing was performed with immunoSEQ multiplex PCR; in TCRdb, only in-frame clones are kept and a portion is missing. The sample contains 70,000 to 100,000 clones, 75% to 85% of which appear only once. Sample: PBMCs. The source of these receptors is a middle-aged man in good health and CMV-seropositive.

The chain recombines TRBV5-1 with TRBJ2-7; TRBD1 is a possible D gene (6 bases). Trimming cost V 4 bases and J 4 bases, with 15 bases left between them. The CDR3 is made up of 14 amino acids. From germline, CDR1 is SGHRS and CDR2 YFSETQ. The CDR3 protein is CASSKQGDLYEQYF. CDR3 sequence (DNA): TGCGCCAGCAGCAAACAGGGAGATCTTTACGAGCAGTACTTC. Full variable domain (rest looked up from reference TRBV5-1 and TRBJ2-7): KAGVTQTPRYLIKTRGQQVTLSCSPISGHRSVSWYQQTPGQGLQFLFEYFSETQRNKGNFPGRFSGRQFSNSRSEMNVSTLELGDSALYLCASSKQGDLYEQYFGPGTRLTVT.

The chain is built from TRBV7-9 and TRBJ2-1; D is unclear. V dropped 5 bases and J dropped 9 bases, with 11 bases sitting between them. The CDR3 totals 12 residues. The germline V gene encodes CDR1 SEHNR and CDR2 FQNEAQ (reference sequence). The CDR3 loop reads CASSLVGVEQFF. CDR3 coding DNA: TGTGCCAGCAGCCTAGTCGGAGTTGAGCAGTTCTTC.

The CDR3 sequence is CASGPSAGTGDYGYTF. DNA of the CDR3: TGTGCTAGTGGCCCCTCCGCCGGGACAGGGGATTATGGCTACACCTTC. The chain carries TRBV12-5 and TRBJ1-2; TRBD1 aligns across 10 bases. The CDR3 covers 16 residues. Losses at the gene ends were 6 bases for V and 5 bases for J; bases not matched to a gene: 12. Germline V gene data show CDR1 as LGHNT and CDR2 as FRNRAP.